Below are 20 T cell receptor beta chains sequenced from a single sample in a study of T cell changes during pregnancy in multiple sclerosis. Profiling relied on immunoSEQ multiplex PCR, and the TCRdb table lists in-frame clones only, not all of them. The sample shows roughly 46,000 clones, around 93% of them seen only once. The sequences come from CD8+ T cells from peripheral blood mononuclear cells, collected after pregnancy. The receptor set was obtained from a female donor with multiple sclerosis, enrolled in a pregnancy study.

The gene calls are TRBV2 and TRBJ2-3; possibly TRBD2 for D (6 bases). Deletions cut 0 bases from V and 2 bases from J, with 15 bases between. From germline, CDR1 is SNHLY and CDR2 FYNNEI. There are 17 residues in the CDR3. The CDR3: CASSEAPPSELTDTQYF. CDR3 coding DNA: TGTGCCAGCAGTGAAGCGCCTCCTAGCGAGCTCACAGATACGCAGTATTTT.

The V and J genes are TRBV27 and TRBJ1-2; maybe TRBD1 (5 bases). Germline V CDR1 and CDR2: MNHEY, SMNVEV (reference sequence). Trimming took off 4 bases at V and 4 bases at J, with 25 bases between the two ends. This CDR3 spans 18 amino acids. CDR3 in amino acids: CASSSLREVPPYLYGYTF. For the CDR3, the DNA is TGTGCCAGCAGTTCCCTCAGGGAGGTTCCCCCTTATCTCTATGGCTACACCTTC.

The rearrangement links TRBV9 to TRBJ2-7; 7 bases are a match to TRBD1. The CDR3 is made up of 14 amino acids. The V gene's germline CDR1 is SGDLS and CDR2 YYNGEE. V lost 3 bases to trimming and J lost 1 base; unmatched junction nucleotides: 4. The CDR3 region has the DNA TGTGCCAGCAGCGGACAGGGTTTTTCCTACGAGCAGTACTTC. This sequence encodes CASSGQGFSYEQYF.

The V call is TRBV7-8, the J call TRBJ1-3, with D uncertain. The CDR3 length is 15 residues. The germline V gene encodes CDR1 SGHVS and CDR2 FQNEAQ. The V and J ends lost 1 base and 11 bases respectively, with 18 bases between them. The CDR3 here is CASSLVGPGGKPIYF. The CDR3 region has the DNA TGTGCCAGCAGCTTAGTCGGACCAGGAGGAAAGCCCATATATTTT.

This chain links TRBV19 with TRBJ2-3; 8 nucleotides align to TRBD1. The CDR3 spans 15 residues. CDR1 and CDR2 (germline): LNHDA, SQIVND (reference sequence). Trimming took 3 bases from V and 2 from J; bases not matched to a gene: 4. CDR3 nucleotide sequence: TGTGCCAGTAGTATGGACAGGGCATCCACAGATACGCAGTATTTT. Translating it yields CASSMDRASTDTQYF.

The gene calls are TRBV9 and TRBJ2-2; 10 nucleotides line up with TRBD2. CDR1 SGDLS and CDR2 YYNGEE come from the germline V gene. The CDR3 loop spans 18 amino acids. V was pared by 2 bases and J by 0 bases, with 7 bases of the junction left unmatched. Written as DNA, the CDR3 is TGTGCCAGCAGCGTTACCCAGCGGGGGGGCTCGAACACCGGGGAGCTGTTTTTT. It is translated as CASSVTQRGGSNTGELFF.

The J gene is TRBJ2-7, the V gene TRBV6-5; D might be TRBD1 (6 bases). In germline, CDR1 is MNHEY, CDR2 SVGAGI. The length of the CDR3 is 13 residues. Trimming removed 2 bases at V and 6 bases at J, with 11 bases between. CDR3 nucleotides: TGTGCCAGCAGTTACGAGGGGGTTGGCGAGCAGTACTTC. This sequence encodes CASSYEGVGEQYF.

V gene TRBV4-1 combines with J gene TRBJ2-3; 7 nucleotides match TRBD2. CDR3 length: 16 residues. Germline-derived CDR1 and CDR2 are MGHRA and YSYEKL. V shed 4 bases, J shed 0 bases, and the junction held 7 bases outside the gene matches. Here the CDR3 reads CASSPLLASSTDTQYF. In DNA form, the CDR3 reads TGCGCCAGCAGCCCCTTACTAGCGTCCAGCACAGATACGCAGTATTTT.

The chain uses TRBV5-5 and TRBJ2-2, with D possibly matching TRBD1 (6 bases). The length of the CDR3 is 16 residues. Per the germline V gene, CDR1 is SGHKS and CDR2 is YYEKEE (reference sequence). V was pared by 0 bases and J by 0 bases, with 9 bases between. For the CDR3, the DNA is TGTGCCAGCAGCTTGGGGACAGCCTCGAACACCGGGGAGCTGTTTTTT. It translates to CASSLGTASNTGELFF.

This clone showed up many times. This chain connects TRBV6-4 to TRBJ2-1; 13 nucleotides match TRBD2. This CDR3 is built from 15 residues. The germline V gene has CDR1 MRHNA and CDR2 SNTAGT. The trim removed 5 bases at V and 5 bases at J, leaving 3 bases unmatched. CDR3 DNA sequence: TGTGCCAGCAGTACCGGGACTAGCGGGGACAATGAGCAGTTCTTC. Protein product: CASSTGTSGDNEQFF.

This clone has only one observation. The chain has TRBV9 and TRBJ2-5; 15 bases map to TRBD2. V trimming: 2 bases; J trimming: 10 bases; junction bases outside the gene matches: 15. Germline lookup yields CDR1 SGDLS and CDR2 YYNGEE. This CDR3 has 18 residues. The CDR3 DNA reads TGTGCCAGCAGCGTCTCCGGGACTAGCGGGGGGCCTGCCCCCGACCAGTACTTC. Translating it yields CASSVSGTSGGPAPDQYF.

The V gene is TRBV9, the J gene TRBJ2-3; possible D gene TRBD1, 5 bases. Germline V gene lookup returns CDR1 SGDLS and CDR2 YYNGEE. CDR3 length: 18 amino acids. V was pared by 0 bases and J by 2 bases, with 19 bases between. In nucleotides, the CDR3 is TGTGCCAGCAGCGTAGCTGCTCCAGGGAAGGTCCTCACAGATACGCAGTATTTT. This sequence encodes CASSVAAPGKVLTDTQYF.

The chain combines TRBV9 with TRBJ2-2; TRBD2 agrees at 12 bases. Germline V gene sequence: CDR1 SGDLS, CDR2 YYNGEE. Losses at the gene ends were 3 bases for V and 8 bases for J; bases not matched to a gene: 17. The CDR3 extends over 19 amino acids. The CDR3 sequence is CASSAPRVLAGGRGGELFF. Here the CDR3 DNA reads TGTGCCAGCAGCGCCCCCCGGGTACTAGCGGGAGGCCGGGGGGGGGAGCTGTTTTTT.

Written as DNA, the CDR3 is TGTGCCAGCAGTCCCATCCCCCAGACTAGCGGAGCCTACGAGCAGTACTTC. It codes for CASSPIPQTSGAYEQYF. V usage is TRBV27 and J usage is TRBJ2-7; 9 bases map to TRBD2. The CDR3 is made up of 17 amino acids. The trim removed 5 bases at V and 2 bases at J, leaving 13 bases unmatched. CDR1 MNHEY and CDR2 SMNVEV come from the germline V gene (reference sequence).

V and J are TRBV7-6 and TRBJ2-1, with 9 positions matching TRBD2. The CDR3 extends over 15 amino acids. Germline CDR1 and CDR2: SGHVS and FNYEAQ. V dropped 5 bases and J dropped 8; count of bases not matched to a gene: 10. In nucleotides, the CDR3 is TGTGCCAGCAGCCTTACTGTAGCGGGAGAGGATGAGCAGTTCTTC. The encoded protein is CASSLTVAGEDEQFF.

CDR3 nucleotide sequence: TGTGCCAGCAGCTTAGTTCCACAAAACACTGAAGCTTTCTTT. It translates to CASSLVPQNTEAFF. This chain uses TRBV7-9 with TRBJ1-1; D not resolved. Germline-derived CDR1 and CDR2 are SEHNR and FQNEAQ (reference sequence). The CDR3 length is 14 residues. Deletions cut 1 base from V and 2 bases from J, with 8 bases between.

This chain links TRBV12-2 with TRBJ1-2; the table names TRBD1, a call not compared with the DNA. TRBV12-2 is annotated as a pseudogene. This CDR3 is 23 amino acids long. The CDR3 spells CASRLAPGTGEYRGRRANYGYTF. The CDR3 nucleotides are TGTGCAAGTCGCTTAGCTCCCGGGACAGGGGAGTATCGGGGACGTAGGGCTAACTATGGCTACACCTTC.

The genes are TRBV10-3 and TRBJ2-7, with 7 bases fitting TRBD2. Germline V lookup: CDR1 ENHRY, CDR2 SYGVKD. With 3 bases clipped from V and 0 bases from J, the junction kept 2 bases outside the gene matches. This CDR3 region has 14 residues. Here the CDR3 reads CAISDERDSYEQYF. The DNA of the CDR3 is TGTGCCATCAGTGACGAGCGGGACTCCTACGAGCAGTACTTC.

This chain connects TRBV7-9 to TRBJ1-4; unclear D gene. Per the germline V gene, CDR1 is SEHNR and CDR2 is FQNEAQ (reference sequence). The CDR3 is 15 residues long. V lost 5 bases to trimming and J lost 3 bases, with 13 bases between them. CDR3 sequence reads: CASSPKQIANEKLFF. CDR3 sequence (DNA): TGTGCCAGCAGCCCGAAGCAAATAGCTAATGAAAAACTGTTTTTT.

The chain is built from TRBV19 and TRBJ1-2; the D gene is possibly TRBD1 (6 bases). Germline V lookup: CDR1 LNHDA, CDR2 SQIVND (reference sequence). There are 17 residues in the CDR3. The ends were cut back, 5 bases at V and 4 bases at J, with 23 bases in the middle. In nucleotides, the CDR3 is TGTGCCAGTAGTCATGCCTTGGACGGCAGGGGAAGCTATGGCTACACCTTC. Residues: CASSHALDGRGSYGYTF.